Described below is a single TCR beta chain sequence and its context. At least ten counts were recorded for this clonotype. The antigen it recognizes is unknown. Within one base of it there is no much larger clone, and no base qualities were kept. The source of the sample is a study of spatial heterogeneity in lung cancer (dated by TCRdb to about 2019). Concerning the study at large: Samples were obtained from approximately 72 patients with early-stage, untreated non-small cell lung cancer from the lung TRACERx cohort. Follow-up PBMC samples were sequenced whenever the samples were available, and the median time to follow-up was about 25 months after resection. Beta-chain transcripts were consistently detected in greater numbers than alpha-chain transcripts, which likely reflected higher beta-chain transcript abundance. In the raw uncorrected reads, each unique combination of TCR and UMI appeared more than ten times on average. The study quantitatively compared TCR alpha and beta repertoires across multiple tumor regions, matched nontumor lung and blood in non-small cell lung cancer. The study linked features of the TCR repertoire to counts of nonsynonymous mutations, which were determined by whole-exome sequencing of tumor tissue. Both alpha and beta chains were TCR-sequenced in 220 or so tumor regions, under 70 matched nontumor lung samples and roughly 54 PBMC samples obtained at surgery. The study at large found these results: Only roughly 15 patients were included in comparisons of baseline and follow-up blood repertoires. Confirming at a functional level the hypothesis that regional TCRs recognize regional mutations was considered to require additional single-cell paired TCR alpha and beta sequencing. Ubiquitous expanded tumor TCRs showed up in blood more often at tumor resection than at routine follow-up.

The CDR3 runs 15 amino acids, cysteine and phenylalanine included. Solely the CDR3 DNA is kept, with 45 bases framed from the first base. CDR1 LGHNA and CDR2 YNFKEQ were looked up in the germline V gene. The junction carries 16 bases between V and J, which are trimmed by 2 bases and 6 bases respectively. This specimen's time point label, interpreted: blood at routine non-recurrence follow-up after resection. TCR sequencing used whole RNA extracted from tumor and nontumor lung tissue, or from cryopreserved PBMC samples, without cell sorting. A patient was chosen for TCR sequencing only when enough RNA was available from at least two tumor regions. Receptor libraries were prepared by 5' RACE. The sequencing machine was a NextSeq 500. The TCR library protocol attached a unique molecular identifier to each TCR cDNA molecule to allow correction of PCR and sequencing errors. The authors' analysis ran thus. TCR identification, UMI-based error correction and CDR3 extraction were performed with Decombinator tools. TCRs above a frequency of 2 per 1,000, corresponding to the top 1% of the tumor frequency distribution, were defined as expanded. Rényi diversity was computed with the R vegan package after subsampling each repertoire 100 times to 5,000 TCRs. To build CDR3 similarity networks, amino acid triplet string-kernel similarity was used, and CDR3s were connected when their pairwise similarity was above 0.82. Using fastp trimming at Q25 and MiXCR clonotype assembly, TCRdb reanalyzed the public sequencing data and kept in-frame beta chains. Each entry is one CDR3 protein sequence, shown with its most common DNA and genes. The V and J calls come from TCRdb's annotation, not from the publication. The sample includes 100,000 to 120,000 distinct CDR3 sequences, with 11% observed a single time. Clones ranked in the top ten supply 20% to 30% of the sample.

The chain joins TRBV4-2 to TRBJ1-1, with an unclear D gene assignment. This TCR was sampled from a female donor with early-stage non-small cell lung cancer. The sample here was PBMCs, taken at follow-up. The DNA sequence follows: TGTGCCAGCAGCCAAACTTGGGATAACAACGCTGAAGCTTTCTTT. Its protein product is CASSQTWDNNAEAFF.